The clone carrying this T cell receptor (beta chain) came up a few times. Germline assignment: CDR1 SGHKS and CDR2 YYEKEE (reference sequence). V was cut by 3 bases and J by 0 bases, with 10 bases left in between. The CDR3 has 15 residues. This record comes from a study of T cells in Graves' hyperthyroidism and ophthalmopathy. What was amplified from RNA transcripts were TCR beta CDR3 regions. During a first-round RT-PCR of the TCR CDR3, the HTBI primer set was used. TCRdb itself ran the multiplex PCR reads through MiXCR, one entry per CDR3 protein. In the table there are some 580,000 distinct CDR3 sequences, around 16% of which are singletons.

Sequenced material: blood. This chain connects TRBV5-5 to TRBJ1-3; D is ambiguous. This receptor was obtained from a woman in her thirties or forties with Graves' ophthalmopathy. In DNA form, the CDR3 reads TGTGCCAGCAGCTCCGGGCCGAGCTCTGGAAACACCATATATTTT. The encoded protein is CASSSGPSSGNTIYF.